Shown below are 10 T cell receptor beta chains from a single sample sequenced in a study of T cell responses to AZD1222 COVID-19 vaccine. Libraries were prepared by immunoSEQ multiplex PCR; TCRdb keeps only in-frame clonotypes and omits some of them. The repertoire includes 95,000 to 100,000 clones, 80% to 90% of them detected once, and about 1.5% sits in the top ten. Source: peripheral blood, taken on day 0 of AZD1222 vaccination. The source is an adult in good health.

The V call is TRBV5-4, the J call TRBJ1-1, with D perhaps matching TRBD1 (5 bases). The V gene's germline CDR1 is SGHNT and CDR2 YYREEE (reference sequence). Trimming left V 1 base short and J 10 bases short, with 11 bases between. This CDR3 comprises 12 residues. The DNA of the CDR3 is TGTGCCAGCAGCTTGTACGGGGGGGGAGCTTTCTTT. Its translation is CASSLYGGGAFF.

The chain recombines TRBV7-3 with TRBJ1-5, with 7 bases fitting TRBD1. CDR1 SGHTA and CDR2 FQGTGA come from the germline V gene. The V and J ends lost 3 bases and 6 bases, in that order; junction bases with no gene match: 5. CDR3 length: 14 residues. CDR3 region: CASSLVGGSQPQHF. The DNA for the CDR3 is TGTGCCAGCAGCTTGGTAGGGGGCAGTCAGCCCCAGCATTTT. Variable domain in full (rest from reference TRBV7-3 and TRBJ1-5): GAGVSQTPSNKVTEKGKYVELRCDPISGHTALYWYRQSLGQGPEFLIYFQGTGAADDSGLPNDRFFAVRPEGSVSTLKIQRTERGDSAVYLCASSLVGGSQPQHFGDGTRLSIL.

The chain carries TRBV7-2 and TRBJ1-4, with D uncertain. Germline V CDR1 and CDR2: SGHTA, FQGNSA. V gave up 3 bases and J gave up 0 bases, with 17 bases separating them. This CDR3 region has 18 residues. CDR3 nucleotides: TGTGCCAGCAGCTTGGCGGGCCCCTCAGTTGCAACTAATGAAAAACTGTTTTTT. This translates into CASSLAGPSVATNEKLFF.

The genes are TRBV6-5 and TRBJ2-7; tentative D call: TRBD2 (6 bases). This CDR3 region has 14 residues. V dropped 6 bases and J dropped 2 bases, with 14 bases sitting between them. The germline gives CDR1 MNHEY, CDR2 SVGAGI. The CDR3 is CASRVGGTAYEQYF. The CDR3 nucleotides read TGTGCCAGCAGGGTGGGGGGAACCGCCTACGAGCAGTACTTC.

This chain uses TRBV4-2 with TRBJ2-3; D is possibly TRBD1 (5 bases). The CDR3 totals 15 residues. Trimming cost V 0 bases and J 1 base, with 8 bases left between them. The germline gives CDR1 LGHNA, CDR2 YNFKEQ. The CDR3 nucleotides read TGTGCCAGCAGCCAAGAGGGGCGTCGCACAGATACGCAGTATTTT. Its translation is CASSQEGRRTDTQYF.

The J gene is TRBJ1-1, the V gene TRBV18, with TRBD1 identical over 8 bases. This CDR3 comprises 15 residues. V lost 3 bases and J lost 7; bases outside the gene matches: 10. Germline CDR1 KGHSH, CDR2 LQKENI. In DNA, the CDR3 is TGTGCCAGCTCACCCGAGGGGGGACAGGACGTTGAAGCTTTCTTT. Amino acid sequence: CASSPEGGQDVEAFF.

The chain carries TRBV28 and TRBJ2-7; a possible D gene is TRBD1 (6 bases). CDR3 size: 14 residues. V lost 5 bases, J lost 4 bases, and 15 bases lay in between. Germline CDR1 reads MDHEN; CDR2 reads SYDVKM. CDR3 residues: CASSDTGYEYEQYF. Here the CDR3 DNA reads TGTGCCAGCAGTGACACAGGGTACGAATACGAGCAGTACTTC.

The chain employs TRBV20-1 and TRBJ2-4, with 7 bases aligning to TRBD1. J gave up 7 bases and V 3 bases, and 6 bases lay outside the gene matches. Germline V gene lookup returns CDR1 DFQATT and CDR2 SNEGSKA (reference sequence). There are 13 residues in the CDR3. CDR3: CSASNPGQNIQYF. CDR3 nucleotide sequence: TGCAGTGCTAGTAACCCGGGACAGAACATTCAGTACTTC.

This chain connects TRBV19 to TRBJ1-2; 7 bases match TRBD1. The CDR3 has 15 residues. The germline gives CDR1 LNHDA, CDR2 SQIVND (reference sequence). V trimming: 7 bases; J trimming: 5 bases; junction bases outside the gene matches: 13. The CDR3 DNA reads as TGTGCCAGTAAGACTTCACAGGGGCGAGGATATGGCTACACCTTC. This sequence encodes CASKTSQGRGYGYTF.

This chain uses TRBV5-4 with TRBJ1-1; 7 bases are a match to TRBD1. V was clipped by 8 bases and J by 2 bases; unmatched bases: 9. Germline-derived CDR1 and CDR2 are SGHNT and YYREEE (reference sequence). The CDR3 loop spans 14 amino acids. As DNA, the CDR3 is TGTGCCAGTAGCACCGGGACAGTAAACACTGAAGCTTTCTTT. Amino acid sequence: CASSTGTVNTEAFF.